These T cell receptor beta chains were read from a single sample in a study of OX40 agonist ivuxolimab in advanced cancers. Data came from immunoSEQ multiplex PCR; TCRdb stores just in-frame clones and leaves some out. The sample includes approximately 130,000 clones, 90% to 95% of them seen just once. The sample here was CD4+ or CD8+ T cells sorted from blood, taken in a trial of the OX40 agonist ivuxolimab. These receptors all stem from an adult with an advanced solid tumor such as melanoma, head and neck, liver or kidney cancer. The CDR3 runs from the conserved cysteine through the conserved F or W. Each record gives: CDR3 protein, CDR3 DNA, D gene, J gene, clone size, CDR3 length, V gene. D genes are given only for firm matches. Clone size is stated in some rows and not others, as once, few, many or a class when expanded.

CASSQFWTGRNEKLFF,TGCGCCAGCAGCCAATTCTGGACAGGGAGGAATGAAAAACTGTTTTTT,TRBD1,TRBJ1-4,few,16,TRBV4-3
CASGCLIGLAPLWGGEQYF,TGTGCTAGTGGCTGCCTTATAGGACTAGCGCCCCTATGGGGGGGCGAGCAGTACTTC,TRBD2,TRBJ2-7,-,19,TRBV12-5
CAISEGETGTRYTF,TGTGCCATCAGTGAAGGGGAGACAGGGACGCGCTACACCTTC,TRBD1,TRBJ1-2,once,14,TRBV10-3
CASSDLALEGEQYF,TGTGCCAGCAGTGATTTGGCACTAGAGGGCGAGCAGTACTTC,-,TRBJ2-7,once,14,TRBV6-1
CASSLIARQVDGYTF,TGTGCCAGCAGCTTAATAGCAAGGCAGGTGGATGGCTACACCTTC,-,TRBJ1-2,-,15,TRBV7-9
CASSLQGTAKEKLFF,TGCGCCAGCAGCCTGCAAGGGACAGCAAAGGAAAAACTGTTTTTT,TRBD1,TRBJ1-4,-,15,TRBV5-4
CASSLEGSTHSGNTIYF,TGCGCCAGCAGCTTGGAAGGGAGTACTCACTCTGGAAACACCATATATTTT,-,TRBJ1-3,once,17,TRBV5-1
CASSRTALNTEAFF,TGCGCCAGCAGTAGGACAGCCCTGAACACTGAAGCTTTCTTT,-,TRBJ1-1,-,14,TRBV10-1
CASSPLAGANTEAFF,TGTGCCAGCAGCCCCCTGGCAGGGGCCAACACTGAAGCTTTCTTT,-,TRBJ1-1,-,15,TRBV14
CASSQEPRDRGNYGYTF,TGCGCCAGCAGCCAAGAACCCCGGGACAGGGGTAACTATGGCTACACCTTC,TRBD1,TRBJ1-2,-,17,TRBV4-1
CASSEHREETQYF,TGCGCCAGCAGTGAACACAGGGAGGAGACCCAGTACTTC,-,TRBJ2-5,-,13,TRBV10-2
CASSPQVRAGGPETQYF,TGTGCCAGCAGCCCCCAGGTTAGGGCGGGAGGGCCGGAGACCCAGTACTTC,TRBD2,TRBJ2-5,-,17,TRBV7-2
CASSLVSVSGNTIYF,TGTGCCAGCAGCTTAGTATCAGTCTCTGGAAACACCATATATTTT,-,TRBJ1-3,-,15,TRBV7-9
CASSQAASGGRTDTQYF,TGCGCCAGCAGCCAGGCGGCTAGCGGGGGGCGCACAGATACGCAGTATTTT,TRBD2,TRBJ2-3,-,17,TRBV4-3
CASSIGTSGVTGELFF,TGCGCCAGCAGCATTGGGACTAGCGGAGTCACCGGGGAGCTGTTTTTT,TRBD2,TRBJ2-2,-,16,TRBV5-1
CASSSTALTNTIYF,TGTGCCAGCAGTTCGACCGCACTGACAAACACCATATATTTT,-,TRBJ1-3,-,14,TRBV27
CASRPGPSYNEQFF,TGTGCCAGCAGACCCGGGCCATCGTACAATGAGCAGTTCTTC,-,TRBJ2-1,-,14,TRBV28
CAIRAHGTGYEKLFF,TGTGCCATCAGAGCCCACGGGACAGGGTATGAAAAACTGTTTTTT,TRBD1,TRBJ1-4,once,15,TRBV10-3
CASSPRGEASSYNSPLHF,TGCGCCAGCAGCCCCCGGGGAGAGGCCAGCTCCTATAATTCACCCCTCCACTTT,-,TRBJ1-6,-,18,TRBV4-3
CASSPGGSPLTDTQYF,TGTGCCAGCAGCCCGGGAGGGTCCCCACTCACAGATACGCAGTATTTT,TRBD2,TRBJ2-3,-,16,TRBV5-6
CASITAGLAGGYEQFF,TGTGCCAGCATCACGGCGGGACTAGCGGGAGGGTATGAGCAGTTCTTC,TRBD2,TRBJ2-1,-,16,TRBV5-5
CASSHGLAGVLSYNEQFF,TGCGCCAGCAGCCATGGACTAGCGGGAGTACTGTCCTACAATGAGCAGTTCTTC,TRBD2,TRBJ2-1,-,18,TRBV4-1
CASSHIAVQETQYF,TGCGCCAGCAGCCATATTGCGGTCCAAGAGACCCAGTACTTC,-,TRBJ2-5,-,14,TRBV4-1
CASSFRDSGTYEQYF,TGTGCCAGCAGCTTTCGGGATAGCGGGACCTACGAGCAGTACTTC,TRBD2,TRBJ2-7,-,15,TRBV7-2
CASSARMNTEAFF,TGTGCCAGCAGCGCGCGGATGAACACTGAAGCTTTCTTT,-,TRBJ1-1,few,13,TRBV9
CASSLGDRKGGQYF,TGTGCCAGCAGTTTAGGGGACAGGAAAGGGGGGCAGTACTTC,TRBD1,TRBJ2-7,once,14,TRBV28
CASSLESSGYQPQHF,TGTGCCAGCAGCCTAGAGAGTTCAGGGTATCAGCCCCAGCATTTT,-,TRBJ1-5,-,15,TRBV7-2
CAISVGYGYTF,TGTGCCATCAGTGTGGGTTATGGCTACACCTTC,-,TRBJ1-2,-,11,TRBV10-3
CASSQVSWDNEQFF,TGCGCCAGCAGCCAAGTTTCCTGGGACAATGAGCAGTTCTTC,-,TRBJ2-1,few,14,TRBV4-3
CASSLSRLSNQPQHF,TGTGCCAGCAGTTTAAGTCGGTTGAGCAATCAGCCCCAGCATTTT,-,TRBJ1-5,-,15,TRBV27
CASSPQTRDRGRDTQYF,TGTGCCAGCAGCCCCCAGACAAGGGATCGGGGGAGAGATACGCAGTATTTT,-,TRBJ2-3,once,17,TRBV5-4
CASSQAQASSGNTIYF,TGCGCCAGCAGCCAAGCGCAGGCAAGCTCTGGAAACACCATATATTTT,-,TRBJ1-3,-,16,TRBV4-1
CASSRGGTGGYEQYF,TGTGCCAGCAGTAGGGGCGGGACAGGGGGCTACGAGCAGTACTTC,TRBD1,TRBJ2-7,-,15,TRBV28
CASSPPGYGPSYEQYF,TGTGCCAGCTCACCACCGGGTTACGGACCCTCCTACGAGCAGTACTTC,-,TRBJ2-7,-,16,TRBV18
CAAVGMGEQFF,TGTGCGGCTGTAGGCATGGGTGAGCAGTTCTTC,-,TRBJ2-1,once,11,TRBV25-1
CASSQVDRGTYEQYF,TGCGCCAGCAGCCAGGTTGACAGGGGGACCTACGAGCAGTACTTC,TRBD1,TRBJ2-7,-,15,TRBV4-1
CASRIRVVNTEAFF,TGTGCCAGCAGAATCAGGGTAGTGAACACTGAAGCTTTCTTT,-,TRBJ1-1,-,14,TRBV2
CASRPVLQGAYGGYTF,TGTGCCAGCAGGCCGGTCCTACAGGGGGCGTACGGTGGCTACACCTTC,TRBD1,TRBJ1-2,-,16,TRBV7-8
CASSTKRDTEAFF,TGTGCCAGCAGCACAAAGAGGGACACTGAAGCTTTCTTT,-,TRBJ1-1,-,13,TRBV7-9
CASSSPPRGGNTGELFF,TGTGCCAGCAGCTCCCCCCCGAGAGGGGGGAACACCGGGGAGCTGTTTTTT,-,TRBJ2-2,-,17,TRBV7-9
CASSLDATGELFF,TGTGCCAGCAGCTTGGACGCCACCGGGGAGCTGTTTTTT,-,TRBJ2-2,-,13,TRBV5-4
CASSSGQGVQGTQYF,TGTGCCAGCAGTTCAGGACAGGGGGTCCAAGGGACCCAGTACTTC,TRBD1,TRBJ2-5,once,15,TRBV28
CASSPFGATNEKLFF,TGTGCCAGCAGCCCCTTTGGGGCAACTAATGAAAAACTGTTTTTT,-,TRBJ1-4,-,15,TRBV14
CASRGQGAKGTEAFF,TGTGCCAGCAGAGGACAGGGGGCGAAGGGCACTGAAGCTTTCTTT,TRBD1,TRBJ1-1,-,15,TRBV6-4
CAWSVLRYTDTQYF,TGTGCCTGGAGTGTACTGCGGTACACAGATACGCAGTATTTT,-,TRBJ2-3,-,14,TRBV30
CASSYGDRRTEAFF,TGTGCCAGCAGTTATGGCGACAGGCGCACCGAGGCTTTCTTT,-,TRBJ1-1,once,14,TRBV6-5
CASSTRGGPPDTDTQYF,TGTGCCAGCAGTACTAGGGGGGGACCACCTGACACAGATACGCAGTATTTT,-,TRBJ2-3,-,17,TRBV11-2
CASSALAGGRNEQFF,TGTGCCAGCAGCGCTCTAGCGGGGGGGCGGAATGAGCAGTTCTTC,TRBD2,TRBJ2-1,-,15,TRBV7-9
CASSSGQDGYTF,TGTGCCAGCAGCTCGGGACAGGATGGCTACACCTTC,TRBD1,TRBJ1-2,-,12,TRBV7-9
CASSARTVMNTEAFF,TGTGCCAGCAGTGCCAGGACAGTCATGAACACTGAAGCTTTCTTT,-,TRBJ1-1,-,15,TRBV25-1
CASSIDTGSGNQPQHF,TGTGCCAGTAGTATAGATACGGGGAGCGGCAATCAGCCCCAGCATTTT,-,TRBJ1-5,-,16,TRBV19
CASSRVSGGQETQYF,TGTGCCAGCAGTAGAGTGTCGGGCGGCCAAGAGACCCAGTACTTC,-,TRBJ2-5,-,15,TRBV6-5
CAWRPANREKLFF,TGTGCCTGGAGGCCAGCCAACCGGGAAAAACTGTTTTTT,-,TRBJ1-4,few,13,TRBV30
CASREQGAAYEQYF,TGTGCCAGTAGGGAACAGGGGGCGGCCTACGAGCAGTACTTC,TRBD1,TRBJ2-7,-,14,TRBV19
CAWSVRGGGEQFF,TGTGCCTGGAGTGTACGAGGGGGGGGTGAGCAGTTCTTC,-,TRBJ2-1,once,13,TRBV30
CAISRELAGAGETQYF,TGTGCCATCAGCAGGGAACTAGCGGGAGCGGGAGAGACCCAGTACTTC,TRBD2,TRBJ2-5,few,16,TRBV10-3
CASSPQGRLGNEQFF,TGTGCCAGCAGTCCCCAGGGCCGTTTGGGCAATGAGCAGTTCTTC,-,TRBJ2-1,-,15,TRBV6-5
CVSSPPGSPAQYF,TGTGTCAGCAGCCCCCCTGGGAGTCCAGCGCAGTATTTT,-,TRBJ2-3,-,13,TRBV6-5
CASSPLTETDSGNTIYF,TGTGCCAGCTCACCCCTGACAGAAACCGACTCTGGAAACACCATATATTTT,-,TRBJ1-3,-,17,TRBV18
CAISEDRYWQSNQPQHF,TGTGCCATCAGTGAGGATAGGTACTGGCAGAGCAATCAGCCCCAGCATTTT,-,TRBJ1-5,-,17,TRBV10-3